These 25 T cell receptor beta chains came from one sample sequenced in a study of cytomegalovirus exposure and HLA in healthy donors. Both 60 Vbeta primers and 13 Jbeta primers went into the PCR. The repertoire was sequenced with immunoSEQ multiplex PCR; TCRdb's copy has only in-frame clones and lacks some. The data show some 110,000 clones, 12% seen once. The source material was PBMCs. The receptors originated from a man in his forties or fifties in good health and CMV-seropositive.

This chain joins TRBV7-2 and TRBJ1-1; the D gene is possibly TRBD1 (6 bases). V was clipped by 5 bases and J by 1 base, with 8 bases between them. Germline CDR1 reads SGHTA; CDR2 reads FQGNSA. The CDR3 totals 13 residues. The CDR3 bases are TGTGCCAGCAGCCCACAGGGGAACACTGAAGCTTTCTTT. Translating gives CASSPQGNTEAFF.

This clone was counted only a few times. The V and J genes are TRBV4-3 and TRBJ2-7; 10 nucleotides align to TRBD2. CDR3 length: 16 residues. The germline V gene encodes CDR1 LGHNA and CDR2 YSLEER. Unmatched junction bases numbered 3, after V lost 1 base and J lost 0 bases. The DNA for the CDR3 is TGCGCCAGCAGCCAAGGGGCTAGCGGGAGCTCCTACGAGCAGTACTTC. Its protein product is CASSQGASGSSYEQYF.

This clone showed up just a few times. The genes are TRBV7-7 and TRBJ2-5; 9 bases are a match to TRBD1. CDR1 and CDR2 (germline): SSHAT, FNYEAQ (reference sequence). This CDR3 contains 15 residues. V lost 3 bases and J lost 4; bases outside the gene matches: 6. As DNA, the CDR3 is TGTGCCAGCAGCTTCGGACAGGGGATAGGAGAGACCCAGTACTTC. Amino acid sequence: CASSFGQGIGETQYF.

This clone was picked up a small number of times. V gene TRBV10-3 combines with J gene TRBJ2-1, with 7 bases lining up with TRBD2. Germline V gene sequence: CDR1 ENHRY, CDR2 SYGVKD. V shed 7 bases, J shed 0 bases, and the junction held 6 bases outside the gene matches. The CDR3 runs 15 residues. CDR3 protein: CAINPSGSSYNEQFF. The DNA of the CDR3 is TGTGCCATCAACCCTAGCGGTAGCTCCTACAATGAGCAGTTCTTC.

This clone has more than one count but fewer than ten. V and J are TRBV7-9 and TRBJ1-1; 8 bases fit TRBD1. The V and J ends lost 2 bases and 2 bases, in that order; junction bases with no gene match: 4. The germline CDR1 and CDR2 sequences are SEHNR and FQNEAQ (reference sequence). This CDR3 is built from 15 residues. The CDR3 nucleotides are TGTGCCAGCAGCTTAACAACAGGGGGAAACACTGAAGCTTTCTTT. Residues: CASSLTTGGNTEAFF.

The CDR3 loop reads CASSEVAGGQNEQFF. CDR3 nucleotides: TGTGCCAGCAGTGAAGTCGCGGGAGGTCAGAATGAGCAGTTCTTC. The genes are TRBV6-1 and TRBJ2-1, with 8 bases identical to TRBD2. Germline values: CDR1 MNHNS, CDR2 SASEGT. J was trimmed by 7 bases and V by 1 base; bases with no gene match: 6. CDR3 size: 15 residues.

The J gene is TRBJ1-5, the V gene TRBV9, with 7 bases fitting TRBD1. This CDR3 comprises 15 residues. V lost 4 bases to trimming and J lost 0 bases; unmatched junction nucleotides: 4. Germline V gives CDR1 SGDLS, CDR2 YYNGEE. CDR3 amino acids: CASSQGTASNQPQHF. In DNA, the CDR3 is TGTGCCAGCAGCCAAGGGACAGCTAGCAATCAGCCCCAGCATTTT.

This clone was detected a few times. One junction end disagrees with the germline gene, perhaps due to a read error. The gene calls are TRBV27 and TRBJ1-2, with 10 bases that match TRBD1. CDR3 length equals 15 residues. CDR1 is MNHEY, CDR2 SMNVEV, per germline (reference sequence). Written as DNA, the CDR3 is TGTGCCAGCAGTTTGGGGGACAGGGGATTATATGGCTACCCCTTC. As protein: CASSLGDRGLYGYPF.

This clone was counted a few times. V gene TRBV7-2 combines with J gene TRBJ2-7; 10 bases map to TRBD2. The CDR3 has 18 residues. Germline V CDR1 and CDR2: SGHTA, FQGNSA. J gave up 0 bases and V 2 bases, and 10 bases lay outside the gene matches. The chain's CDR3 is CASSLPVETSGNSYEQYF. CDR3 in DNA: TGTGCCAGCAGCTTACCTGTGGAAACTAGCGGGAACTCCTACGAGCAGTACTTC.

There are a few counts of this clone. The rearrangement links TRBV29-1 to TRBJ2-1; 7 nucleotides line up with TRBD2. Trimming at V came to 7 bases and at J to 2 bases, leaving 5 bases not matched to a gene. The length of the CDR3 is 13 residues. CDR1 SQVTM and CDR2 ANQGSEA come from the germline V gene. CDR3 protein: CSGGGRAYNEQFF. The CDR3 DNA reads TGCAGCGGGGGGGGTAGGGCCTACAATGAGCAGTTCTTC.

There are a few counts of this clone. J is TRBJ2-7 and V is TRBV5-1, with TRBD2 as a possible D gene (5 bases). The V gene's germline CDR1 is SGHRS and CDR2 YFSETQ. The V gene lost 5 bases and the J gene lost 2 bases, with 14 bases spanning the gap. The CDR3 runs 14 residues. CDR3 protein: CASRRAISAYEQYF. DNA for the CDR3: TGCGCCAGCAGGAGGGCTATCTCCGCCTACGAGCAGTACTTC. Based on the CDR3 plus reference TRBV5-1 and TRBJ2-7, the full variable domain is KAGVTQTPRYLIKTRGQQVTLSCSPISGHRSVSWYQQTPGQGLQFLFEYFSETQRNKGNFPGRFSGRQFSNSRSEMNVSTLELGDSALYLCASRRAISAYEQYFGPGTRLTVT.

This clone showed up just a few times. This chain links TRBV28 with TRBJ2-3; perhaps TRBD1 as D (5 bases). The CDR3 runs to 13 residues. From germline, CDR1 is MDHEN and CDR2 SYDVKM. With 5 bases removed from V and 14 bases from J, the gap between germline ends came to 20 bases. This CDR3 reads CASSISRTPLLYF. The CDR3 bases are TGTGCCAGCAGTATATCCCGGACACCACTTTTGTATTTT.

The chain has TRBV6-6 and TRBJ2-3; tentatively, D is TRBD2 (6 bases). The CDR3 is 13 amino acids. Germline V gives CDR1 MNHNY, CDR2 SVGAGI (reference sequence). Trimming removed 8 bases at V and 2 bases at J, with 11 bases between. The CDR3 DNA reads TGTGCCAGCTGCGGGGCTAACACAGATACGCAGTATTTT. Its protein product is CASCGANTDTQYF.

The V call is TRBV9, the J call TRBJ2-3; possible D gene TRBD1, 5 bases. Trimming pared 5 bases from V and 0 bases from J, leaving 7 bases between. The CDR3 runs to 13 residues. The germline V gene has CDR1 SGDLS and CDR2 YYNGEE. The chain's CDR3 is CASRGASTDTQYF. The CDR3 coding sequence is TGTGCCAGCAGAGGGGCCAGCACAGATACGCAGTATTTT.

The chain has TRBV12-5 and TRBJ1-3; 7 nucleotides line up with TRBD1. Germline V gene data show CDR1 as LGHNT and CDR2 as FRNRAP. V gave up 5 bases and J gave up 2 bases; unmatched junction bases: 9. The CDR3 is made up of 16 amino acids. CDR3 sequence (DNA): TGTGCTAGTGGTCCGCTCAGACAGGGTCCTGGAAACACCATATATTTT. Translated: CASGPLRQGPGNTIYF.

This clone showed up just a few times. The rearrangement joins TRBV6-1 to TRBJ2-1, with D possibly TRBD2 on 5 matching bases. Per the germline V gene, CDR1 is MNHNS and CDR2 is SASEGT. The CDR3 is 15 amino acids. Trimming removed 8 bases at V and 0 bases at J, with 14 bases between. CDR3: CASAELGSSYNEQFF. The CDR3 DNA follows: TGTGCCAGCGCTGAGTTGGGGAGCTCCTACAATGAGCAGTTCTTC.

The chain has TRBV6-5 and TRBJ2-7, with TRBD2 matching 9 bases. V was pared by 6 bases and J by 2 bases, with 8 bases of the junction left unmatched. This CDR3 contains 15 residues. The germline V gene encodes CDR1 MNHEY and CDR2 SVGAGI. CDR3 residues: CASSRPAGGPYEQYF. In DNA, the CDR3 is TGTGCCAGCAGCCGCCCAGCGGGAGGCCCCTACGAGCAGTACTTC.

In its sample, this clone was seen a few times. The V gene is TRBV11-2, the J gene TRBJ2-3; a possible D gene is TRBD2 (5 bases). The germline V gene has CDR1 SGHAT and CDR2 FQNNGV. Deletions cut 6 bases from V and 1 base from J, with 11 bases between. The CDR3 spans 14 residues. The DNA for the CDR3 is TGTGCCAGCAGACTAGACCCCGGCACAGATACGCAGTATTTT. Translated, it gives CASRLDPGTDTQYF.

J is TRBJ1-4 and V is TRBV28; D gene ambiguous. The germline V gene encodes CDR1 MDHEN and CDR2 SYDVKM. The CDR3 totals 13 residues. Trimming took off 4 bases at V and 8 bases at J, with 11 bases between the two ends. CDR3: CASSSVHREKLFF. CDR3 sequence (DNA): TGTGCCAGCAGTTCGGTCCATAGAGAAAAACTGTTTTTT.

This clone was found a few times. The CDR3 DNA is TGTGCCAGCAGCTTACGGGTGAGCTCCTACAATGAGCAGTTCTTC. Its protein is CASSLRVSSYNEQFF. This sequence joins TRBV7-6 and TRBJ2-1; D unresolved. This CDR3 region has 15 residues. Deletions cut 2 bases from V and 0 bases from J, with 8 bases between. The V gene's germline CDR1 is SGHVS and CDR2 FNYEAQ.

The table lists this clone with a few counts. This rearrangement joins TRBV6-5 to TRBJ1-4; tentative D call: TRBD1 (6 bases). The germline gives CDR1 MNHEY, CDR2 SVGAGI. V was cut by 2 bases and J by 6 bases, with 10 bases left in between. The CDR3 contains 14 residues. CDR3 sequence (DNA): TGTGCCAGCAGTTACCGGGGGGCGGATGAAAAACTGTTTTTT. Translating it yields CASSYRGADEKLFF.

The genes are TRBV10-2 and TRBJ1-3, with D maybe TRBD1 (6 bases). The CDR3 spans 14 residues. V was pared by 2 bases and J by 1 base, with 6 bases between. In germline, CDR1 is WSHSY, CDR2 SAAADI. In DNA, the CDR3 is TGCGCCAGCAGTGAGCAGGGGTCTGGAAACACCATATATTTT. Translation gives CASSEQGSGNTIYF.

This clone was found a few times. This chain links TRBV5-4 with TRBJ2-3; D uncertain. V was pared by 0 bases and J by 3 bases, with 14 bases between. The CDR3 runs 16 residues. In germline, CDR1 is SGHNT, CDR2 YYREEE (reference sequence). The CDR3: CASSLGQAPVTDTQYF. CDR3 bases: TGTGCCAGCAGCTTGGGACAAGCCCCGGTGACAGATACGCAGTATTTT.

The chain carries TRBV19 and TRBJ1-1; 7 bases are shared with TRBD1. The V and J ends lost 9 bases and 1 base, in that order; junction bases with no gene match: 5. This CDR3 is 13 amino acids long. CDR1 is LNHDA and CDR2 is SQIVND in the germline V gene (reference sequence). The CDR3 DNA sequence: TGTGCCAGCATGACAGGGTGGAACACTGAAGCTTTCTTT. Its protein product is CASMTGWNTEAFF.

The CDR3 loop is CASSPGPSGSTDTQYF. In DNA, the CDR3 is TGTGCCAGCAGCCCCGGGCCTAGCGGTAGCACAGATACGCAGTATTTT. The chain has TRBV7-9 and TRBJ2-3, with 7 nucleotides matching TRBD2. The CDR3 consists of 16 residues. J lost 0 bases, V lost 5 bases, and 8 bases had no gene match. The germline gives CDR1 SEHNR, CDR2 FQNEAQ (reference sequence).